This paragraph reports one T cell receptor beta chain. As yet, its antigen is unknown. These data belong to a study of OX40 agonist ivuxolimab in advanced cancers. Study-wide points: Normalized T-cell clonal expansion was also low in a subset of nonresponders. At doses 0.1 to 3.0 mg/kg, CD4+ and CD8+ clones expanded. Expanded clones were, on average, more numerous among CD8+ T cells than CD4+. It was not determined which antigens were specifically recognized by the peripheral T cells that had undergone clonal expansion.

The CDR3 has 14 amino acids. Trimming cost V 6 bases and J 5 bases; bases outside gene matches: 9. Germline V CDR1 and CDR2: SNHLY, FYNNEI. Assay used: immunoSEQ multiplex PCR; TCRdb lists only in-frame clones, some missing. The data hold 65,000 to 90,000 clones, with around 90% observed a single time. The chain couples TRBV2 to TRBJ2-5, with TRBD1 matching over 7 bases. The receptor was derived from an adult with an advanced solid tumor such as melanoma, head and neck, liver or kidney cancer. The sequences come from CD4+ or CD8+ T cells sorted from blood, collected in a trial of the OX40 agonist ivuxolimab. The CDR3 sequence: CASSKGTASETQYF. CDR3 nucleotide sequence: TGTGCCAGCAGCAAAGGGACAGCTTCCGAGACCCAGTACTTC.